A selection of T cell receptor beta chains follows, all from one sample in a study of ipilimumab plus nivolumab after autologous stem cell transplantation. Assay used: immunoSEQ multiplex PCR; TCRdb lists only in-frame clones, some missing. The repertoire holds 17,000 or so clones, with approximately 79% as singletons. This specimen was PBMCs, taken in a trial of ipilimumab plus nivolumab as post-transplant consolidation. The receptors here all came from a male donor with diffuse large B-cell lymphoma. Each CDR3 is given with its conserved first and last residue. A D gene is named only where the DNA matches it firmly. Clone sizes are given selectively: once, few, many, or a class where the clone is expanded.

V gene: TRBV9; J gene: TRBJ2-3; clone size: .; D gene: .; CDR3 DNA: TGTGCCAGCAGCGTAGACGATAAGGGAGATACGCAGTATTTT; CDR3 protein: CASSVDDKGDTQYF
V gene: TRBV7-2; J gene: TRBJ1-2; clone size: .; D gene: TRBD1; CDR3 DNA: TGTGCCAGCAGCAGAGGACAGGGGGCCTATGGCTACACCTTC; CDR3 protein: CASSRGQGAYGYTF
V gene: TRBV11-2; J gene: TRBJ2-5; clone size: .; D gene: .; CDR3 DNA: TGTGCCAGCACTCACGTGGGGTTGGAGACCCAGTACTTC; CDR3 protein: CASTHVGLETQYF
V gene: TRBV5-1; J gene: TRBJ2-7; clone size: .; D gene: .; CDR3 DNA: TGCGCCAGCAGCTTGGAAGTCGGGCAGGAGCAGTACTTC; CDR3 protein: CASSLEVGQEQYF
V gene: TRBV7-3; J gene: TRBJ2-3; clone size: few; D gene: .; CDR3 DNA: TGTGCCAGCAGCTTAACCGGTGGCTCAGATACGCAGTATTTT; CDR3 protein: CASSLTGGSDTQYF
V gene: TRBV5-3; J gene: TRBJ1-1; clone size: few; D gene: .; CDR3 DNA: TGTGCCAGCAGCTTACGGGCAGGGAGGAACACTGAAGCTTTCTTT; CDR3 protein: CASSLRAGRNTEAFF
V gene: TRBV19; J gene: TRBJ2-7; clone size: .; D gene: TRBD1; CDR3 DNA: TGTGCCACCTCGGACAGGTGGTCCGACGAGCAGTACTTC; CDR3 protein: CATSDRWSDEQYF
V gene: TRBV14; J gene: TRBJ1-6; clone size: few; D gene: .; CDR3 DNA: TGTGCCAGCAGCCTTACTACGGGCAATTCACCCCTCCACTTT; CDR3 protein: CASSLTTGNSPLHF
V gene: TRBV29-1; J gene: TRBJ2-7; clone size: .; D gene: .; CDR3 DNA: TGCAGCGCCAAGAATGGACAGCTAGCCTACGAGCAGTACTTC; CDR3 protein: CSAKNGQLAYEQYF
V gene: TRBV11-2; J gene: TRBJ2-2; clone size: few; D gene: .; CDR3 DNA: TGTGCCAGCAGCTTAGCATGGGACACCGGGGAGCTGTTTTTT; CDR3 protein: CASSLAWDTGELFF
V gene: TRBV6-5; J gene: TRBJ1-5; clone size: .; D gene: .; CDR3 DNA: TGTGCCAGCAGTTACGGGGGGGCCGGCAATCAGCCCCAGCATTTT; CDR3 protein: CASSYGGAGNQPQHF
V gene: TRBV7-9; J gene: TRBJ1-1; clone size: .; D gene: .; CDR3 DNA: TGTGCCAGCAGCAGTGAAGCTTTCTTT; CDR3 protein: CASSSEAFF
V gene: TRBV10-3; J gene: TRBJ2-1; clone size: .; D gene: .; CDR3 DNA: TGTGCCATCAGTGAAACCGGATCGGGGGAGCCCTACAATGAGCAGTTCTTC; CDR3 protein: CAISETGSGEPYNEQFF
V gene: TRBV30; J gene: TRBJ2-1; clone size: .; D gene: .; CDR3 DNA: TGTGCCTGGAGTGTACTAGGAGCGGTGTCCTACAATGAGCAGTTCTTC; CDR3 protein: CAWSVLGAVSYNEQFF
V gene: TRBV12-5; J gene: TRBJ2-4; clone size: once; D gene: TRBD1; CDR3 DNA: TGTGCTAGTGGTTTTGACAGGGGACGAGCCAAAAACATTCAGTACTTC; CDR3 protein: CASGFDRGRAKNIQYF
V gene: TRBV4-1; J gene: TRBJ2-7; clone size: .; D gene: .; CDR3 DNA: TGCGCCAGCAGCCCCAAATTTCGCGTGGCTAGTTCCTACGAGCAGTACTTC; CDR3 protein: CASSPKFRVASSYEQYF
V gene: TRBV19; J gene: TRBJ2-2; clone size: .; D gene: .; CDR3 DNA: TGTGCCAGTAGCCAGGTTATGAACGGGGAGCTGTTTTTT; CDR3 protein: CASSQVMNGELFF
V gene: TRBV9; J gene: TRBJ2-2; clone size: .; D gene: TRBD1; CDR3 DNA: TGTGCCAGCAGCCACCCGGGACAGGGCCATACGGGAGCCGTCGGGGAGCTGTTTTTT; CDR3 protein: CASSHPGQGHTGAVGELFF
V gene: TRBV5-1; J gene: TRBJ1-2; clone size: .; D gene: .; CDR3 DNA: TGCGCCAGCAGCGACTCGGGCTCAGCCACCTTC; CDR3 protein: CASSDSGSATF
V gene: TRBV28; J gene: TRBJ2-3; clone size: few; D gene: TRBD2; CDR3 DNA: TGTGCCAGCAGTCCCCCTAGCGGACTCACAGATACGCAGTATTTT; CDR3 protein: CASSPPSGLTDTQYF
V gene: TRBV25-1; J gene: TRBJ1-1; clone size: .; D gene: .; CDR3 DNA: TGTGCCAGCCAAAAGGCAGGGAATGAAGCTTTCTTT; CDR3 protein: CASQKAGNEAFF
V gene: TRBV19; J gene: TRBJ1-2; clone size: .; D gene: TRBD1; CDR3 DNA: TGTGCCAGTAGAGGGACAGGGGGCCCCATTAGTAGTCCCTACACCTTC; CDR3 protein: CASRGTGGPISSPYTF
V gene: TRBV7-2; J gene: TRBJ1-1; clone size: .; D gene: TRBD1; CDR3 DNA: TGTGCCAGCAGCTTACACAGGGGCCTCACTGAAGCTTTCTTT; CDR3 protein: CASSLHRGLTEAFF
V gene: TRBV7-9; J gene: TRBJ2-1; clone size: once; D gene: .; CDR3 DNA: TGTGCCAGCAGCTTAGCGTTTCTTATTGAGCAGTTCTTC; CDR3 protein: CASSLAFLIEQFF
V gene: TRBV7-8; J gene: TRBJ2-7; clone size: .; D gene: .; CDR3 DNA: TGTGCCAGCACCCCAGGACCTCACACCCCCTACGAGCAGTACTTC; CDR3 protein: CASTPGPHTPYEQYF
V gene: TRBV7-3; J gene: TRBJ2-1; clone size: few; D gene: TRBD2; CDR3 DNA: TGTGCCAGCAGCTTAAACCCTCCTAGCGGGAGGGCTGGTGAGCAGTTCTTC; CDR3 protein: CASSLNPPSGRAGEQFF
V gene: TRBV2; J gene: TRBJ1-2; clone size: .; D gene: TRBD1; CDR3 DNA: TGTGCCAGCAGTCTCACCGGGACAGGGGGCTGGGGCTACACCTTC; CDR3 protein: CASSLTGTGGWGYTF
V gene: TRBV4-2; J gene: TRBJ2-1; clone size: .; D gene: TRBD2; CDR3 DNA: TGTGCCAGCAGCCAAGGCGGCGCGGGAGGATCGTACAATGAGCAGTTCTTC; CDR3 protein: CASSQGGAGGSYNEQFF
V gene: TRBV9; J gene: TRBJ1-2; clone size: few; D gene: .; CDR3 DNA: TGTGCCAGCAGCCCCGCGCAGGATGGCTACACCTTC; CDR3 protein: CASSPAQDGYTF
V gene: TRBV19; J gene: TRBJ2-5; clone size: medium-sized; D gene: TRBD2; CDR3 DNA: TGTGCCAGTAAGCGAGCGGGGGAGGAGACCCAGTACTTC; CDR3 protein: CASKRAGEETQYF
V gene: TRBV2; J gene: TRBJ1-5; clone size: .; D gene: .; CDR3 DNA: TGTGCCAGCACAGACGGGGGTACCCAGCATTTT; CDR3 protein: CASTDGGTQHF
V gene: TRBV7-9; J gene: TRBJ1-1; clone size: .; D gene: .; CDR3 DNA: TGTGCCAGCAGCTTACTTGGACGGTCTGAAGCTTTCTTT; CDR3 protein: CASSLLGRSEAFF
V gene: TRBV19; J gene: TRBJ2-7; clone size: .; D gene: .; CDR3 DNA: TGTGCCAGTAGTCTACGGGACCCTCCCGCCTACGAGCAGTACTTC; CDR3 protein: CASSLRDPPAYEQYF
V gene: TRBV4-1; J gene: TRBJ1-4; clone size: once; D gene: .; CDR3 DNA: TGCGCCAGCAGCCAAGGCGGCAGCCTTAATGAAAAACTGTTTTTT; CDR3 protein: CASSQGGSLNEKLFF
V gene: TRBV7-8; J gene: TRBJ2-3; clone size: .; D gene: .; CDR3 DNA: TGTGCCAGCAGCTTCGACTGGCTCACAGATACGCAGTATTTT; CDR3 protein: CASSFDWLTDTQYF
V gene: TRBV7-2; J gene: TRBJ2-2; clone size: .; D gene: TRBD1; CDR3 DNA: TGTGCCAGCAGCTCCACAGGGGTATCTAACATATACACCGGGGAGCTGTTTTTT; CDR3 protein: CASSSTGVSNIYTGELFF
V gene: TRBV7-8; J gene: TRBJ1-2; clone size: .; D gene: .; CDR3 DNA: TGTGCCAGCAGCCCGACAGGAGCTAACTATGGCTACACCTTC; CDR3 protein: CASSPTGANYGYTF
V gene: TRBV7-9; J gene: TRBJ2-5; clone size: .; D gene: .; CDR3 DNA: TGTGCCAGCAGCTTAGGTTCGGGGCCCGGAGGGACCCAGTACTTC; CDR3 protein: CASSLGSGPGGTQYF
V gene: TRBV11-3; J gene: TRBJ2-5; clone size: few; D gene: .; CDR3 DNA: TGTGCCAGCAGCGGTAGGGGACAAGAGACCCAGTACTTC; CDR3 protein: CASSGRGQETQYF
V gene: TRBV6-1; J gene: TRBJ2-7; clone size: once; D gene: .; CDR3 DNA: TGTGCCAGCAGTGGACCGGGATCCAAAAACTACGAGCAGTACTTC; CDR3 protein: CASSGPGSKNYEQYF
V gene: TRBV14; J gene: TRBJ2-1; clone size: .; D gene: .; CDR3 DNA: TGTGCCAGCAGCCAAGAGATACGGGGGAATGAGCAGTTCTTC; CDR3 protein: CASSQEIRGNEQFF
V gene: TRBV12-5; J gene: TRBJ1-4; clone size: .; D gene: TRBD1; CDR3 DNA: TGTGCTAGTGGCCCCGGGACAGGGGGTAAGGATCTGTTTTTT; CDR3 protein: CASGPGTGGKDLFF
V gene: TRBV28; J gene: TRBJ1-1; clone size: .; D gene: .; CDR3 DNA: TGTGCCAGCAGTTCCTTGGGCAGTTGGGGGGCTTTCTTT; CDR3 protein: CASSSLGSWGAFF